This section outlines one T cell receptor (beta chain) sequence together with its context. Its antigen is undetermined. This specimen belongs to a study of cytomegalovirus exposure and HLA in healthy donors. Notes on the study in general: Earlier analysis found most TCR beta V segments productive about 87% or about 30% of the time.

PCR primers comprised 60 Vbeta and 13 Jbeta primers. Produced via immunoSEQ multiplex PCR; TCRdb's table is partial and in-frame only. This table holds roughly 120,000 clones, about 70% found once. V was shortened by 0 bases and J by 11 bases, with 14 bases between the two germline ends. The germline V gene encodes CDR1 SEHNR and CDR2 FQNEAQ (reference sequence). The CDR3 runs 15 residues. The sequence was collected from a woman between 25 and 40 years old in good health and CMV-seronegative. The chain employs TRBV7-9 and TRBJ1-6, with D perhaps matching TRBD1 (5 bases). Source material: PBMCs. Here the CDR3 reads CASSLAAADSTPLHF. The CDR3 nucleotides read TGTGCCAGCAGCTTAGCCGCAGCCGACAGTACACCCCTCCACTTT.